This TCR beta chain was captured in a study of kidney transplant recipient with SARS-CoV-2 infection. The CDR3 length is 16 residues. V dropped 0 bases and J dropped 0; count of bases not matched to a gene: 3. Germline V gene lookup returns CDR1 SGHRS and CDR2 YFSETQ. This clonotype occurred many times. TCRdb itself ran the reads through MiXCR, one entry per CDR3 protein. The table includes under 250,000 distinct CDR3 sequences, 29% detected once. The sequence came from a young adult male patient who had COVID-19 and was a kidney transplant recipient. The graft donor may have given rise to some T cells. The V call is TRBV5-1, the J call TRBJ2-7, with 10 bases matching TRBD1. Material: a blood sample, obtained at baseline and between days 110 and 120 from a kidney transplant recipient. The CDR3 DNA follows: TGCGCCAGCAGCTTGGGACAGGGGGCGGGCTCCTACGAGCAGTACTTC. It specifies CASSLGQGAGSYEQYF.